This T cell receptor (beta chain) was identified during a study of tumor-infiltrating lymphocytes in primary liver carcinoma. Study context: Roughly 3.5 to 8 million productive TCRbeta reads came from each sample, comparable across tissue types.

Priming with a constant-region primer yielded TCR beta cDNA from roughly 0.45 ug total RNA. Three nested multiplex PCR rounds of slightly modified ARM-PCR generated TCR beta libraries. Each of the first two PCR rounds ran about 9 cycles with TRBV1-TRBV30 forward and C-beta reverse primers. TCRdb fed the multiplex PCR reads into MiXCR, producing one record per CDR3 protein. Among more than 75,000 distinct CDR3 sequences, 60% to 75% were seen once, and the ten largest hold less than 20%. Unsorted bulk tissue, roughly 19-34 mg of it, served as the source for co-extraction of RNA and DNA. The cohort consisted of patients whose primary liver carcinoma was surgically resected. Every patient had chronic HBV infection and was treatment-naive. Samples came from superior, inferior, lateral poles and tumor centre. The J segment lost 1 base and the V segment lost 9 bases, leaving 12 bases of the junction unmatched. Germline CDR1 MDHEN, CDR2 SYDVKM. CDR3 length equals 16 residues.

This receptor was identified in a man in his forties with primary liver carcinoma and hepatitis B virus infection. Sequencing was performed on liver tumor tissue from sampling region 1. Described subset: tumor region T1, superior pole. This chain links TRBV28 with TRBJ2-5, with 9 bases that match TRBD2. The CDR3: CASMGVAGVGQETQYF. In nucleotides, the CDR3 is TGTGCCAGTATGGGAGTAGCGGGAGTGGGCCAAGAGACCCAGTACTTC.